The 21 T cell receptor beta chains in this list originate from one sample, sequenced in a study of shared clonotypes between healthy human individuals. Assay: immunoSEQ multiplex PCR; the TCRdb copy retains only in-frame clones and omits some. The table lists some 700,000 clones, 90% of them singletons. Source material: memory CD8+ T cells from PBMCs. The sample's subset: CD45RO+ cells pooled with CCR7-negative TemRA cells. These receptors came from a man aged 18 to 30 in good health. Some clones in this sample may be carry-over from other donors' samples.

This chain uses TRBV27 with TRBJ2-5; 7 bases map to TRBD1. CDR1 is MNHEY and CDR2 is SMNVEV in the germline V gene (reference sequence). V trimming: 5 bases; J trimming: 5 bases; junction bases outside the gene matches: 8. The CDR3 sequence is 14 residues long. DNA of the CDR3: TGTGCCAGCAGTCCCTACAGGGGTGGTGAGACCCAGTACTTC. Translated, it gives CASSPYRGGETQYF.

The chain combines TRBV5-6 with TRBJ2-4, with D perhaps TRBD1 (5 bases). This CDR3 has 15 residues. Germline lookup yields CDR1 SGHDT and CDR2 YYEEEE. V lost 4 bases and J lost 5, with 16 bases in between. In DNA, the CDR3 is TGTGCCAGCAGCGACAGCCGTGAAAGTCAAAACATTCAGTACTTC. This codes for CASSDSRESQNIQYF. Full variable domain (rest looked up from reference TRBV5-6 and TRBJ2-4): DAGVTQSPTHLIKTRGQQVTLRCSPKSGHDTVSWYQQALGQGPQFIFQYYEEEERQRGNFPDRFSGHQFPNYSSELNVNALLLGDSALYLCASSDSRESQNIQYFGAGTRLSVL.

The V gene is TRBV5-1, the J gene TRBJ2-7, with 12 bases aligning to TRBD2. This CDR3 region has 14 residues. The ends lost 3 bases at V and 5 bases at J; junction bases unmatched: 3. Per the germline V gene, CDR1 is SGHRS and CDR2 is YFSETQ. The CDR3 region has the DNA TGCGCCAGCAGCTCGACTAGCGGGAGCGACGAGCAGTACTTC. This sequence encodes CASSSTSGSDEQYF.

This rearrangement joins TRBV4-1 to TRBJ2-1, with 7 bases aligning to TRBD2. Germline V gives CDR1 MGHRA, CDR2 YSYEKL. There are 15 residues in the CDR3. V lost 0 bases to trimming and J lost 6 bases; unmatched junction nucleotides: 5. The CDR3 DNA reads TGCGCCAGCAGCCAAGATCGTGGGAGGGCCAATGAGCAGTTCTTC. Its protein product is CASSQDRGRANEQFF.

The V gene is TRBV27, the J gene TRBJ2-4; D might be TRBD2 (6 bases). Germline V CDR1 and CDR2: MNHEY, SMNVEV (reference sequence). V lost 5 bases to trimming and J lost 8 bases, with 16 bases between them. The CDR3 totals 14 residues. The CDR3 loop reads CASSPASGVDIQYF. Written as DNA, the CDR3 is TGTGCCAGCAGTCCGGCCTCGGGGGTGGACATTCAGTACTTC.

The rearrangement links TRBV10-3 to TRBJ2-6, with 10 bases lining up with TRBD1. Germline V gene data show CDR1 as ENHRY and CDR2 as SYGVKD. The CDR3 covers 19 residues. V lost 8 bases, J lost 3 bases, and 16 bases stayed unmatched. The CDR3 DNA reads TGTGCCATCGCCCGATGGATCGAGACAGGGGGCATTGGGGCCAACGTCCTGACTTTC. Its translation is CAIARWIETGGIGANVLTF.

Notes on this clone: The same CDR3 also results from other DNA sequences found in this sample. V and J are TRBV15 and TRBJ2-7, with 9 bases fitting TRBD1. Per the germline V gene, CDR1 is LNHNV and CDR2 is YYDKDF (reference sequence). The CDR3 is 14 amino acids. Trimming cost V 1 base and J 2 bases; bases outside gene matches: 0. CDR3 nucleotide sequence: TGTGCCACCAGCAGAGGGACAGGGGCCTACGAGCAGTACTTC. Translation gives CATSRGTGAYEQYF.

This chain connects TRBV6-5 to TRBJ2-3; tentatively, D is TRBD1 or TRBD2 (5 bases each). In germline, CDR1 is MNHEY, CDR2 SVGAGI. V lost 0 bases, J lost 6 bases, and 7 bases lay in between. CDR3 length: 13 amino acids. The CDR3 nucleotides read TGTGCCAGCAGTTACTCATGGGGGGATACGCAGTATTTT. It encodes CASSYSWGDTQYF.

CDR3 DNA sequence: TGTGCCAGCAACCGGGACAGGGGGCGCGGAGGCTACACCTTC. Encoded protein: CASNRDRGRGGYTF. The rearrangement joins TRBV28 to TRBJ1-2, with 12 nucleotides matching TRBD1. The germline gives CDR1 MDHEN, CDR2 SYDVKM. This CDR3 contains 14 residues. Trimming took 7 bases from V and 8 from J; bases not matched to a gene: 8.

This clone has just one count. CDR3 loop: CASRGPNDRDYGYTF. CDR3 nucleotides: TGTGCCAGCAGGGGTCCCAACGACCGCGACTATGGCTACACCTTC. The chain uses TRBV5-6 and TRBJ1-2; D gene unclear. With 5 bases removed from V and 3 bases from J, the gap between germline ends came to 17 bases. This CDR3 contains 15 residues. The germline gives CDR1 SGHDT, CDR2 YYEEEE. The variable domain in full, with the rest retrieved from reference TRBV5-6 and TRBJ1-2, is DAGVTQSPTHLIKTRGQQVTLRCSPKSGHDTVSWYQQALGQGPQFIFQYYEEEERQRGNFPDRFSGHQFPNYSSELNVNALLLGDSALYLCASRGPNDRDYGYTFGSGTRLTVV.

This rearrangement joins TRBV9 to TRBJ2-3; TRBD1 matches 11 bases. The junction had 5 bases not matched to a gene; V was cut back by 0 bases and J by 5 bases. This CDR3 spans 16 amino acids. CDR1 SGDLS and CDR2 YYNGEE come from the germline V gene. The CDR3: CASSVAGQGAKDTQYF. CDR3 bases: TGTGCCAGCAGCGTAGCCGGACAGGGGGCAAAAGATACGCAGTATTTT.

This clone showed up just once. V gene TRBV7-9 combines with J gene TRBJ2-7, with TRBD2 as a possible D gene (5 bases). The germline CDR1 and CDR2 sequences are SEHNR and FQNEAQ (reference sequence). The germline V and J ends were trimmed by 2 bases and 3 bases, with 20 bases remaining between them. The CDR3 is made up of 17 amino acids. The CDR3: CASSLLIGLEDVYEQYF. CDR3 in DNA: TGTGCCAGCAGCTTACTGATCGGGTTGGAGGACGTCTACGAGCAGTACTTC.

The chain carries TRBV18 and TRBJ2-1, with 12 nucleotides matching TRBD2. Germline assignment: CDR1 KGHSH and CDR2 LQKENI. V lost 2 bases, J lost 4 bases, and 6 bases stayed unmatched. This CDR3 region has 17 residues. The CDR3 DNA reads as TGTGCCAGCTCACCAGCCCGACTAGCGGGGGTTTACAATGAGCAGTTCTTC. This codes for CASSPARLAGVYNEQFF.

The chain is built from TRBV27 and TRBJ2-5; D is possibly TRBD1 (5 bases). The V end lost 4 bases, the J end lost 0 bases, and 9 bases lay between the germline ends. Germline V CDR1 and CDR2: MNHEY, SMNVEV (reference sequence). This CDR3 is 14 amino acids long. The CDR3 DNA reads TGTGCCAGCAGTTCCCGGACATACCAAGAGACCCAGTACTTC. Protein product: CASSSRTYQETQYF.

This clone was seen only a few times. V is TRBV4-3 and J is TRBJ2-1, with D unresolved. The CDR3 extends over 16 amino acids. V lost 0 bases and J 6 bases, leaving 15 bases between the germline ends. Germline CDR1 reads LGHNA; CDR2 reads YSLEER. CDR3 residues: CASSQEDVNLVNEQFF. The CDR3 DNA sequence: TGCGCCAGCAGCCAAGAGGATGTAAACCTGGTCAATGAGCAGTTCTTC.

The chain has TRBV7-6 and TRBJ2-1; D possibly corresponds to TRBD2 (6 bases). Germline V gene data show CDR1 as SGHVS and CDR2 as FNYEAQ. Trimming took off 5 bases at V and 0 bases at J, with 14 bases between the two ends. The CDR3 is 16 amino acids. The CDR3 protein is CASSQERASSYNEQFF. The CDR3 DNA is TGTGCCAGCAGCCAAGAGCGGGCAAGCTCCTACAATGAGCAGTTCTTC.

This clone is a singleton in its sample. The V gene is TRBV6-5, the J gene TRBJ2-7; 7 nucleotides agree with TRBD1. Germline lookup yields CDR1 MNHEY and CDR2 SVGAGI. The CDR3 has 16 amino acids. V lost 2 bases to trimming and J lost 7 bases; unmatched junction nucleotides: 14. This CDR3 reads CASSYISGGSFTEQYF. CDR3 nucleotides: TGTGCCAGCAGTTACATCTCAGGGGGTTCCTTTACGGAGCAGTACTTC.

A single count supports this clone. V is TRBV7-8 and J is TRBJ1-3; D is ambiguous. Germline V gene lookup returns CDR1 SGHVS and CDR2 FQNEAQ. Trimming left V 1 base short and J 0 bases short, with 10 bases between. This CDR3 has 16 amino acids. The CDR3 DNA reads TGTGCCAGCAGCTTAGACCCAGCGAGCTCTGGAAACACCATATATTTT. Amino acids: CASSLDPASSGNTIYF. The entire variable domain, with the rest obtained from reference TRBV7-8 and TRBJ1-3, is as follows: GAGVSQSPRYKVAKRGQDVALRCDPISGHVSLFWYQQALGQGPEFLTYFQNEAQLDKSGLPSDRFFAERPEGSVSTLKIQRTQQEDSAVYLCASSLDPASSGNTIYFGEGSWLTVV.

V gene TRBV14 combines with J gene TRBJ2-1; D may be TRBD2 (6 bases). The V end lost 4 bases, the J end lost 7 bases, and 17 bases lay between the germline ends. This CDR3 contains 15 residues. Germline values: CDR1 SGHDN, CDR2 FVKESK. Written as DNA, the CDR3 is TGTGCCAGCAGCCTTTTCCGGGGGTTGATGAATGAGCAGTTCTTC. It translates to CASSLFRGLMNEQFF.

J is TRBJ2-3 and V is TRBV27; D may be TRBD2 (6 bases). V was shortened by 7 bases and J by 5 bases, with 22 bases between the two germline ends. CDR1 and CDR2 from the germline V gene are MNHEY and SMNVEV (reference sequence). The CDR3 sequence is 16 residues long. The CDR3 DNA is TGTGCCAGCACCGTAATAGGCGGGAAAAGTAGAGATACGCAGTATTTT. Amino acid sequence: CASTVIGGKSRDTQYF.

The rearrangement uses TRBV19 and TRBJ1-1; D is unclear. With 3 bases removed from V and 4 bases from J, the gap between germline ends came to 9 bases. Germline V gene sequence: CDR1 LNHDA, CDR2 SQIVND (reference sequence). CDR3 length: 13 residues. CDR3 sequence (DNA): TGTGCCAGTAGTATTGGGGTCGGCACTGAAGCTTTCTTT. Encoded protein: CASSIGVGTEAFF.